The next 16 T cell receptor beta chains were all read from a single sample in a study of long-term antiretroviral therapy in people with HIV. Researchers report immunoSEQ v3.0 was run at survey level. Generated by immunoSEQ multiplex PCR, the TCRdb table keeps only in-frame clones and is missing some. This sample yields over 35,000 clones, of which approximately 94% are seen a single time; 2% to 2.5% belongs to the top ten. The sample was unsorted PBMCs, taken almost 9.5 years after starting antiretroviral therapy. These receptors were collected from a man aged 25-45 years with HIV.

This clone was seen a single time. The chain couples TRBV21-1 to TRBJ1-2. TRBV21-1 is given as a pseudogene. This CDR3 region has 14 residues. CDR3 residues: CASSKGWVNYGYTF. The CDR3 bases are TGTGCCAGCAGCAAAGGTTGGGTGAACTATGGCTACACCTTC.

The chain combines TRBV19 with TRBJ2-5; D uncertain. Trimming removed 3 bases from V and 4 bases from J, with 12 bases in between. The CDR3 extends over 14 amino acids. Germline CDR1 is LNHDA and CDR2 is SQIVND (reference sequence). CDR3: CASSIPEARETQYF. The CDR3 DNA follows: TGTGCCAGTAGTATCCCTGAAGCCCGAGAGACCCAGTACTTC.

The chain is built from TRBV11-2 and TRBJ1-1; D ambiguous. Germline V CDR1 and CDR2: SGHAT, FQNNGV. V dropped 7 bases and J dropped 0 bases, with 12 bases sitting between them. CDR3 size: 14 residues. The CDR3 DNA reads as TGTGCCAGCAACCTAGACGGGATGAACACTGAAGCTTTCTTT. Its protein product is CASNLDGMNTEAFF. Looking up the rest from reference TRBV11-2 and TRBJ1-1 gives the full variable domain: EAGVAQSPRYKIIEKRQSVAFWCNPISGHATLYWYQQILGQGPKLLIQFQNNGVVDDSQLPKDRFSAERLKGVDSTLKIQPAKLEDSAVYLCASNLDGMNTEAFFGQGTRLTVV.

With regard to this clone: Other DNA sequences in this sample translate to the same CDR3. The rearrangement uses TRBV5-1 and TRBJ1-1; D gene ambiguous. This CDR3 is 13 amino acids long. Germline CDR1 is SGHRS and CDR2 is YFSETQ. V lost 0 bases and J lost 5, with 8 bases in between. The CDR3 region has the DNA TGCGCCAGCAGCTTGGAGTCCCCGACTGAAGCTTTCTTT. Translation gives CASSLESPTEAFF.

The V call is TRBV28, the J call TRBJ1-2; weak D call: TRBD1 (5 bases). Germline CDR1 is MDHEN and CDR2 is SYDVKM. V shed 6 bases and J shed 4 bases, with 15 bases lying between them. CDR3 length: 14 amino acids. The CDR3 DNA reads TGTGCCAGCAGGGGGGACGTTAGATCCTATGGCTACACCTTC. Its translation is CASRGDVRSYGYTF.

The rearrangement uses TRBV5-1 and TRBJ2-2; D gene uncertain. CDR1 and CDR2 (germline): SGHRS, YFSETQ. Trimming shortened V by 4 bases and J by 3 bases, and 7 bases separated the two germline ends. The CDR3 length is 13 residues. Written as DNA, the CDR3 is TGCGCCAGCAGCCCCCAGGACACCGGGGAGCTGTTTTTT. Residues: CASSPQDTGELFF.

The V and J genes are TRBV7-6 and TRBJ1-1; TRBD1 matches 9 bases. Germline CDR1 is SGHVS and CDR2 is FNYEAQ. The CDR3 runs to 16 residues. Trimming removed 5 bases from V and 7 bases from J; junction bases left unmatched: 14. CDR3 coding DNA: TGTGCCAGCAGCCTGAGGGGGCGGGACAGGGTGGATGAAGCTTTCTTT. Residues: CASSLRGRDRVDEAFF.

This sequence joins TRBV5-1 and TRBJ2-2, with D perhaps given as TRBD1 or TRBD2 (5 bases each). The V gene's germline CDR1 is SGHRS and CDR2 YFSETQ. The ends were cut back, 4 bases at V and 2 bases at J, with 9 bases in the middle. The length of the CDR3 is 14 residues. This CDR3 is CASSEGPNTGELFF. CDR3 bases: TGCGCCAGCAGCGAGGGGCCCAACACCGGGGAGCTGTTTTTT. Full variable domain (remainder filled in from reference TRBV5-1 and TRBJ2-2): KAGVTQTPRYLIKTRGQQVTLSCSPISGHRSVSWYQQTPGQGLQFLFEYFSETQRNKGNFPGRFSGRQFSNSRSEMNVSTLELGDSALYLCASSEGPNTGELFFGEGSRLTVL.

The chain carries TRBV19 and TRBJ1-3; 7 positions match TRBD1. The junction had 9 bases not matched to a gene; V was cut back by 6 bases and J by 4 bases. The CDR3 is 15 amino acids. CDR1 and CDR2 (germline): LNHDA, SQIVND (reference sequence). DNA for the CDR3: TGTGCCAGTAGAACGACAGGGAACGGCGGAAACACCATATATTTT. It is translated as CASRTTGNGGNTIYF. The whole variable domain, remainder taken from reference TRBV19 and TRBJ1-3, is DGGITQSPKYLFRKEGQNVTLSCEQNLNHDAMYWYRQDPGQGLRLIYYSQIVNDFQKGDIAEGYSVSREKKESFPLTVTSAQKNPTAFYLCASRTTGNGGNTIYFGEGSWLTVV.

The gene calls are TRBV5-1 and TRBJ1-1, with TRBD1 as a possible D gene (5 bases). From germline, CDR1 is SGHRS and CDR2 YFSETQ. The CDR3 sequence is 15 residues long. The germline V and J ends were trimmed by 0 bases and 1 base, with 10 bases remaining between them. The CDR3 spells CASSLEGLQNTEAFF. The CDR3 bases are TGCGCCAGCAGCTTGGAGGGACTGCAGAACACTGAAGCTTTCTTT.

The chain uses TRBV19 and TRBJ2-5; TRBD1 matches at 10 bases. Germline loops: CDR1 LNHDA, CDR2 SQIVND (reference sequence). Trimming cost V 7 bases and J 5 bases; bases outside gene matches: 10. The CDR3 is 15 amino acids. Written as DNA, the CDR3 is TGTGCCAGTAATACGGGACAGGGGTCTACCGAGACCCAGTACTTC. It yields the protein CASNTGQGSTETQYF.

The rearrangement joins TRBV7-9 to TRBJ1-1; D is undetermined. CDR3 length: 15 amino acids. Germline V gives CDR1 SEHNR, CDR2 FQNEAQ (reference sequence). V was clipped by 0 bases and J by 11 bases, with 19 bases between them. The CDR3 nucleotides are TGTGCCAGCAGCTTAGCGCAGGAAGGAGGCCCCCCGGCTTTCTTT. Protein: CASSLAQEGGPPAFF.

The J gene is TRBJ2-7, the V gene TRBV6-5, with D possibly being TRBD2 (6 bases). With 2 bases removed from V and 3 bases from J, the gap between germline ends came to 14 bases. The germline CDR1 and CDR2 sequences are MNHEY and SVGAGI. This CDR3 region has 15 residues. This chain's CDR3 is CASSYGGGTRYEQYF. CDR3 sequence (DNA): TGTGCCAGCAGTTACGGTGGCGGGACTCGCTACGAGCAGTACTTC.

CDR3: CASSDGTGGDTGELFF. DNA of the CDR3: TGTGCCAGCAGTGACGGGACAGGGGGCGACACCGGGGAGCTGTTTTTT. The genes are TRBV6-4 and TRBJ2-2; TRBD1 matches at 12 bases. The CDR3 totals 16 residues. The V gene's germline CDR1 is MRHNA and CDR2 SNTAGT. Trimming cost V 2 bases and J 3 bases; bases outside gene matches: 1.

The chain carries TRBV5-8 and TRBJ2-3; 7 nucleotides match TRBD2. The CDR3 covers 15 residues. V gave up 2 bases and J gave up 0 bases; unmatched junction bases: 3. Germline V lookup: CDR1 SGHTS, CDR2 YDEGEE. The CDR3 reads CASSFTGGSTDTQYF. In DNA, the CDR3 is TGTGCCAGCAGCTTTACCGGGGGGAGCACAGATACGCAGTATTTT. Variable domain in full (rest from reference TRBV5-8 and TRBJ2-3): EAGVTQSPTHLIKTRGQQATLRCSPISGHTSVYWYQQALGLGLQFLLWYDEGEERNRGNFPPRFSGRQFPNYSSELNVNALELEDSALYLCASSFTGGSTDTQYFGPGTRLTVL.

DNA of the CDR3: TGCGCCAGCAGCCATCGACTAGCGGGAGGTGGTTCGAATGAGCAGTTCTTC. Its protein product is CASSHRLAGGGSNEQFF. The chain combines TRBV4-1 with TRBJ2-1; 13 bases are a match to TRBD2. V lost 3 bases, J lost 7 bases, and 9 bases stayed unmatched. CDR1 is MGHRA, CDR2 YSYEKL, per germline. This CDR3 is built from 17 residues.